Listed below are T cell receptor beta chains from one sample, sequenced in a study of T cell changes during pregnancy in multiple sclerosis. Sequencing used immunoSEQ multiplex PCR; TCRdb keeps in-frame clones, though not all of them. This table has roughly 57,000 clones, about 92% appearing once. The specimen was CD4+ T cells from peripheral blood mononuclear cells, collected after pregnancy. Every receptor here comes from a female donor with multiple sclerosis, enrolled in a pregnancy study. Each CDR3 is given with its conserved first and last residue. Each record gives: D gene, J gene, V gene, clone size, CDR3 DNA, CDR3 protein. D genes are given only for firm matches. Clone size is shown for a subset of rows, as once, few, many or a class of expanded clone.

D gene: .
J gene: TRBJ2-5
V gene: TRBV11-3
clone size: .
CDR3 DNA: TGTGCCAGCAGCTTAGGTCTTACAGGGACGGAGACCCAGTACTTC
CDR3 protein: CASSLGLTGTETQYF

D gene: .
J gene: TRBJ1-1
V gene: TRBV19
clone size: few
CDR3 DNA: TGTGCCAGTAGTATAGCCAGGGTTGGGACTGAAGCTTTCTTT
CDR3 protein: CASSIARVGTEAFF

D gene: .
J gene: TRBJ1-1
V gene: TRBV2
clone size: .
CDR3 DNA: TGTGCCAGCAGGGTGACAGTAGGGAACACTGAAGCTTTCTTT
CDR3 protein: CASRVTVGNTEAFF

D gene: .
J gene: TRBJ2-3
V gene: TRBV7-2
clone size: .
CDR3 DNA: TGTGCCAGCAGCCGTAGCGTCACAGATACGCAGTATTTT
CDR3 protein: CASSRSVTDTQYF

D gene: TRBD1
J gene: TRBJ1-2
V gene: TRBV25-1
clone size: .
CDR3 DNA: TGTGCCAGCAGTCCCCGACAGGGCGGAGGCTACACCTTC
CDR3 protein: CASSPRQGGGYTF

D gene: TRBD1
J gene: TRBJ2-7
V gene: TRBV23-1
clone size: .
CDR3 DNA: TGCGCCAGCAGTCGCGGACAGGGGTCCTACGAGCAGTACTTC
CDR3 protein: CASSRGQGSYEQYF

D gene: TRBD1
J gene: TRBJ1-1
V gene: TRBV18
clone size: .
CDR3 DNA: TGTGCCAGCTCCCAACAGGGGGCGGAGGCTGAAGCTTTCTTT
CDR3 protein: CASSQQGAEAEAFF

D gene: .
J gene: TRBJ2-1
V gene: TRBV7-3
clone size: once
CDR3 DNA: TGTGCCAGCAGTTCCGAGCGGGCCTCCTACAATGAGCAGTTCTTC
CDR3 protein: CASSSERASYNEQFF

D gene: TRBD1
J gene: TRBJ2-7
V gene: TRBV6-5
clone size: .
CDR3 DNA: TGTGCCAGCAGTCAGGGGACAGGCTTCGAGCAGTACTTC
CDR3 protein: CASSQGTGFEQYF

D gene: .
J gene: TRBJ1-4
V gene: TRBV14
clone size: .
CDR3 DNA: TGTGCCAGCAGCATCTATCAGGGTACAACTAATGAAAAACTGTTTTTT
CDR3 protein: CASSIYQGTTNEKLFF

D gene: .
J gene: TRBJ2-5
V gene: TRBV7-2
clone size: once
CDR3 DNA: TGTGCCAGCAGCTTATTTGGGACACAAGAGACCCAGTACTTC
CDR3 protein: CASSLFGTQETQYF

D gene: TRBD1
J gene: TRBJ2-1
V gene: TRBV4-3
clone size: .
CDR3 DNA: TGCGCCAGCAGCCGGGGGGACAGGGGGCGCTACAATGAGCAGTTCTTC
CDR3 protein: CASSRGDRGRYNEQFF

D gene: .
J gene: TRBJ1-1
V gene: TRBV4-3
clone size: .
CDR3 DNA: TGCGCCAGCAGCCAAGAGTGGGGGATCCGGGGGACTGAAGCTTTCTTT
CDR3 protein: CASSQEWGIRGTEAFF

D gene: .
J gene: TRBJ2-3
V gene: TRBV5-1
clone size: .
CDR3 DNA: TGCGCCAGCAGTCCCGACAGACCCAGCACAGATACGCAGTATTTT
CDR3 protein: CASSPDRPSTDTQYF

D gene: .
J gene: TRBJ1-1
V gene: TRBV7-9
clone size: few
CDR3 DNA: TGTGCCAGCAGCTTCGGATACTCAGGGGCCTCTGAAGCTTTCTTT
CDR3 protein: CASSFGYSGASEAFF

D gene: TRBD1
J gene: TRBJ1-2
V gene: TRBV6-5
clone size: once
CDR3 DNA: TGTGCCAGCAGTTACCGGGACAGGCCTAACTATGGCTACACCTTC
CDR3 protein: CASSYRDRPNYGYTF

D gene: TRBD1
J gene: TRBJ2-7
V gene: TRBV5-4
clone size: .
CDR3 DNA: TGTGCCAGCAATCCAGACAGGGGAAGCTCCTACGAGCAGTACTTC
CDR3 protein: CASNPDRGSSYEQYF